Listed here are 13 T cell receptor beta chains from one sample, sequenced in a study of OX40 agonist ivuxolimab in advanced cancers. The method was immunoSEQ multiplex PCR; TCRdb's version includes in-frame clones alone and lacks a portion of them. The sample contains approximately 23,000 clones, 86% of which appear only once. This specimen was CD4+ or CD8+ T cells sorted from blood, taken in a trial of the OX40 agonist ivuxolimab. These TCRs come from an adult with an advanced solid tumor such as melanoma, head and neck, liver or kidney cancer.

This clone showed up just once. In DNA form, the CDR3 reads TGTGCCAGTAGTATGCCCGGCTCCTACAATGAGCAGTTCTTC. As protein: CASSMPGSYNEQFF. This chain joins TRBV19 and TRBJ2-1, with D uncertain. The CDR3 has 14 amino acids. The V and J ends lost 3 bases and 0 bases respectively, with 6 bases between them. Germline-derived CDR1 and CDR2 are LNHDA and SQIVND (reference sequence).

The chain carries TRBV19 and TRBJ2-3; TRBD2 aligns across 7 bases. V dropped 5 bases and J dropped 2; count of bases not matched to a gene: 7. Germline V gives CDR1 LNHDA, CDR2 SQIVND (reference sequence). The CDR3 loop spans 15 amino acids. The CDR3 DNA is TGTGCCAGTAGTCCCAGCGGGGATTTCACAGATACGCAGTATTTT. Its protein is CASSPSGDFTDTQYF.

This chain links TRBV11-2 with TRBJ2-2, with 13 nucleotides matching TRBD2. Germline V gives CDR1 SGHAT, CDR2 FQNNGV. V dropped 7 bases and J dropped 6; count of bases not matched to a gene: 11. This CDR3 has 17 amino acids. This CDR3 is CASTDGLAGAMAGELFF. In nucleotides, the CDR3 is TGTGCCAGCACCGACGGACTAGCGGGGGCCATGGCCGGGGAGCTGTTTTTT.

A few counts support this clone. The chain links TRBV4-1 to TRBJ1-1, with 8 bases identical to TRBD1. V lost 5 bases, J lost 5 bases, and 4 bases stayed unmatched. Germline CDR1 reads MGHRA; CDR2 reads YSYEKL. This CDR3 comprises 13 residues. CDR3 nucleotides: TGCGCCAGCAGCAGACAGGGGCCGACTGAAGCTTTCTTT. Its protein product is CASSRQGPTEAFF.

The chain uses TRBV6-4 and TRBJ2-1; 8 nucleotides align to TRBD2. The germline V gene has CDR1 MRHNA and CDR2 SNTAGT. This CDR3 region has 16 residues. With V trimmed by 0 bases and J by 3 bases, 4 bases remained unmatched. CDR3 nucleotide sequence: TGTGCCAGCAGTGACTCTTTAGCGGGAAGCTACAATGAGCAGTTCTTC. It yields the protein CASSDSLAGSYNEQFF.

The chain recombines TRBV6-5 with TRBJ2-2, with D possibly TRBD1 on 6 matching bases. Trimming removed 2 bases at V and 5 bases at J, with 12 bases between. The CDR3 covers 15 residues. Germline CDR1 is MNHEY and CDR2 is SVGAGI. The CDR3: CASSYRDIGTGELFF. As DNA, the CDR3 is TGTGCCAGCAGTTACCGGGACATTGGGACCGGGGAGCTGTTTTTT.

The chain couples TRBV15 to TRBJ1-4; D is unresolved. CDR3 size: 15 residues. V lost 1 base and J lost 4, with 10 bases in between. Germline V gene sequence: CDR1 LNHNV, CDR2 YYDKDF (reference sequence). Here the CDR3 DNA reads TGTGCCACCAGCAGAGTACTGGGCCTTAATGAAAAACTGTTTTTT. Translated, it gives CATSRVLGLNEKLFF.

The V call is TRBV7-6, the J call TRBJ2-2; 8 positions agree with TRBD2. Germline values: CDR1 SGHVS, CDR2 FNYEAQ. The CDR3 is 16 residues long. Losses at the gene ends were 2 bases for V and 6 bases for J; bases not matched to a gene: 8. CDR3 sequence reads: CASSLIMREDAGELFF. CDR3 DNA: TGTGCCAGCAGCTTAATTATGCGGGAGGACGCCGGGGAGCTGTTTTTT.

The CDR3 region is CASSVDSGGPSTDTQYF. CDR3 nucleotide sequence: TGTGCCAGCAGCGTAGACTCCGGGGGCCCAAGCACAGATACGCAGTATTTT. This chain joins TRBV9 and TRBJ2-3; D may correspond to TRBD1 or TRBD2 (6 bases each). This CDR3 spans 17 amino acids. V was trimmed by 0 bases and J by 0 bases, leaving 14 bases between them. Germline loops: CDR1 SGDLS, CDR2 YYNGEE.

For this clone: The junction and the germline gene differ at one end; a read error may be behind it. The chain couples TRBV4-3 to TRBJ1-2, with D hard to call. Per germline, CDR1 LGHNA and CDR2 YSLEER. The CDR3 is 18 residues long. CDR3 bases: TGCGCCAGCAGCCAAGATTTCTCAGGACCAGTTACAAACTATGGCCACACCTTC. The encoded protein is CASSQDFSGPVTNYGHTF.

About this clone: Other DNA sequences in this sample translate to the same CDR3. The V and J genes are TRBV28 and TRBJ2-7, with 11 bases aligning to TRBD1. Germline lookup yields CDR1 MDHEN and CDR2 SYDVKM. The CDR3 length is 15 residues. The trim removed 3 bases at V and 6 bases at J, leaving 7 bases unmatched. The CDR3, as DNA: TGTGCCAGCAGTTTTAGGGACAGGGGGGGAGTCGAGCAGTACTTC. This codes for CASSFRDRGGVEQYF.

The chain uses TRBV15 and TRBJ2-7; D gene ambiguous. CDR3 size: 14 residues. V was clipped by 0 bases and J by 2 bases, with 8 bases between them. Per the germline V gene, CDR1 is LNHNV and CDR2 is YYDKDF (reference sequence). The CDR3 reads CATSRELTTYEQYF. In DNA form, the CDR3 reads TGTGCCACCAGCAGAGAACTAACCACCTACGAGCAGTACTTC.

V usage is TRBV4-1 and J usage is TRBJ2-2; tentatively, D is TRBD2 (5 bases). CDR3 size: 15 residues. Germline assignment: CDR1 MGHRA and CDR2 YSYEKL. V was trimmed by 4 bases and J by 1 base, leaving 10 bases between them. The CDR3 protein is CASSPSSMNTGELFF. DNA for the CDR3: TGCGCCAGCAGCCCTAGCTCAATGAACACCGGGGAGCTGTTTTTT.